This T cell receptor (beta chain) emerged from a study of blood T cells in healthy people across ages. Overall study: Per every two T cells, about one barcoded beta molecule was captured by template switching.

Study-level results: Unsorted PBMCs ruled out conclusive naive versus antigen-experienced comparison. The study lacked donor CMV status, which possibly confounded expanded clonotype changes.

This clonotype was observed at least ten times. Its antigen is currently unknown. This CDR3 has 13 amino acids. Germline assignment: CDR1 SQVTM and CDR2 ANQGSEA. Trimming left V 3 bases short and J 1 base short, with 10 bases between. Using a J-beta primer mix together with a sample-barcoded 5' primer, a second PCR was run for about 6 to 11 cycles. Each cDNA was tagged by a template-switch adaptor containing 12 random nucleotides. TCRdb reprocessed the 5' RACE reads with MiXCR, giving one entry per CDR3 protein. The table has 1.5 million to 2 million distinct CDR3 sequences, approximately 28% seen once.

The genes are TRBV29-1 and TRBJ2-7, with D hard to call. The material sequenced was blood. The sequence derives from a woman aged 25-40 years in good health. The CDR3 loop reads CSVDRSGSYEQYF. Here the CDR3 DNA reads TGCAGCGTTGACAGGTCAGGTTCCTACGAGCAGTACTTC.